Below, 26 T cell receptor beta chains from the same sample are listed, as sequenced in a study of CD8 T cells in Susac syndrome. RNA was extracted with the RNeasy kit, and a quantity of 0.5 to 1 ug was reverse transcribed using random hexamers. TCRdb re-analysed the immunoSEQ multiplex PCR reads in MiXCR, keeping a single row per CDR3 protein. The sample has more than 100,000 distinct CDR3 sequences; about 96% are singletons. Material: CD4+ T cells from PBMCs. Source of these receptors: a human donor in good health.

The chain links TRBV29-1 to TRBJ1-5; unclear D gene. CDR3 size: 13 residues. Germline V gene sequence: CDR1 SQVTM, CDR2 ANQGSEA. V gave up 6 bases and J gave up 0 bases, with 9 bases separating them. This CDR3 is CSVQVDSNQPQHF. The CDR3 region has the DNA TGCAGCGTCCAGGTGGATAGCAATCAGCCCCAGCATTTT.

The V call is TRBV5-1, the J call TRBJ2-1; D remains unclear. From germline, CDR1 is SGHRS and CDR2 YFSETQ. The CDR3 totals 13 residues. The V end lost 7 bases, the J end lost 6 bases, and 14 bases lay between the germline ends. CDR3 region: CASCSGEVNEQFF. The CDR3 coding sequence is TGCGCCAGCTGTTCGGGTGAGGTCAATGAGCAGTTCTTC.

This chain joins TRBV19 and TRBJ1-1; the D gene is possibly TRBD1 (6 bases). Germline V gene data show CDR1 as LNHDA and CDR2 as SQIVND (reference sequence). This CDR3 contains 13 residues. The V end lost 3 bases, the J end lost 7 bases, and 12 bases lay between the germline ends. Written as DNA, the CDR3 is TGTGCCAGTAGTATGGGCCAGGGGATTGAAGCTTTCTTT. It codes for CASSMGQGIEAFF. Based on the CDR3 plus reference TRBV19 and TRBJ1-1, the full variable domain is DGGITQSPKYLFRKEGQNVTLSCEQNLNHDAMYWYRQDPGQGLRLIYYSQIVNDFQKGDIAEGYSVSREKKESFPLTVTSAQKNPTAFYLCASSMGQGIEAFFGQGTRLTVV.

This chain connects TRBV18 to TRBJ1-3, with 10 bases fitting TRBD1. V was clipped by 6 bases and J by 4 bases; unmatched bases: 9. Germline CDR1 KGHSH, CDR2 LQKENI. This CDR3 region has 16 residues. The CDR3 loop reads CASSRDRGLRGNTIYF. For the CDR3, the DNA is TGTGCCAGCTCTCGGGACAGGGGATTACGCGGAAACACCATATATTTT.

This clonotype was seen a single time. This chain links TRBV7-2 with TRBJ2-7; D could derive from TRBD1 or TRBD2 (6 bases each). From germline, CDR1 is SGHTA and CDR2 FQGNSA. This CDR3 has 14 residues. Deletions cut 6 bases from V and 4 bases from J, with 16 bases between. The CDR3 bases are TGTGCCAGCAGTCCCCACGGAGGGGGGTACGAGCAGTACTTC. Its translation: CASSPHGGGYEQYF.

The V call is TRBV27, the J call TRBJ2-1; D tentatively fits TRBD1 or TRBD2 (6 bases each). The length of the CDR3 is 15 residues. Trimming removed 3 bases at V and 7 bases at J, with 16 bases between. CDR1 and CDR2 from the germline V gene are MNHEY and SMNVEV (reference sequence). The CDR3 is CASSFPSGGGNEQFF. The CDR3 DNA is TGTGCCAGCAGTTTCCCGAGCGGAGGGGGGAATGAGCAGTTCTTC.

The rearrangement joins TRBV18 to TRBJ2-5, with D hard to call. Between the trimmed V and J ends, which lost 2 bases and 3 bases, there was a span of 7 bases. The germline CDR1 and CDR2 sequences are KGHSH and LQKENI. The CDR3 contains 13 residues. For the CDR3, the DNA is TGTGCCAGCTCACCAGGGGATGAAGAGACCCAGTACTTC. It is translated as CASSPGDEETQYF.

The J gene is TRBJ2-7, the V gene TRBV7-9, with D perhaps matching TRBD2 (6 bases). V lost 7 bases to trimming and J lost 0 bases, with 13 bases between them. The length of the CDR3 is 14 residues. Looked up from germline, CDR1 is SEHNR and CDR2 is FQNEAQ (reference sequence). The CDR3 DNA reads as TGTGCCAGCATTCAAGACGGGGGCTCCTACGAGCAGTACTTC. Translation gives CASIQDGGSYEQYF.

The CDR3 bases are TGTGCCAGCAGTATTACAGGGAGCTACGAGCAGTACTTC. Translated, it gives CASSITGSYEQYF. The genes are TRBV6-6 and TRBJ2-7; D may be TRBD1 (6 bases). The CDR3 extends over 13 amino acids. V was cut by 5 bases and J by 3 bases, with 11 bases left in between. CDR1 and CDR2 from the germline V gene are MNHNY and SVGAGI (reference sequence).

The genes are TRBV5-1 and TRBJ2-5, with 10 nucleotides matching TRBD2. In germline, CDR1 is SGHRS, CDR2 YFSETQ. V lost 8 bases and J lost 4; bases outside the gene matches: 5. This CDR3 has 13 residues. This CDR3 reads CASQREGPETQYF. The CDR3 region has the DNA TGCGCCAGTCAGCGGGAGGGCCCAGAGACCCAGTACTTC.

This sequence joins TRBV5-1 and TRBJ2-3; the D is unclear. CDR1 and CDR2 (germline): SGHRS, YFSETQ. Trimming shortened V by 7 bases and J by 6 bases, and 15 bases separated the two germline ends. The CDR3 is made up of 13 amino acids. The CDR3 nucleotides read TGCGCCAGCCAAAATAAGGCCTTGGATACGCAGTATTTT. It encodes CASQNKALDTQYF.

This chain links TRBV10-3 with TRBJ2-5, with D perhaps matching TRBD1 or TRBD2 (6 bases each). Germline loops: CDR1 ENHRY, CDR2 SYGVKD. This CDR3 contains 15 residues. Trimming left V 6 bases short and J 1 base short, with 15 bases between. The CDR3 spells CAISVGGDLQETQYF. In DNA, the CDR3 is TGTGCCATCAGCGTCGGGGGCGACCTCCAAGAGACCCAGTACTTC.

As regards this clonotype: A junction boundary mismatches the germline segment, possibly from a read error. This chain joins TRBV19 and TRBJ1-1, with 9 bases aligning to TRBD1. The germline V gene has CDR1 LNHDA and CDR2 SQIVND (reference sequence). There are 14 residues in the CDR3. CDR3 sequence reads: CASSTGGASTEAFF. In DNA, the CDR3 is TGCGCCAGTAGTACAGGGGGCGCGAGCACTGAAGCTTTCTTT.

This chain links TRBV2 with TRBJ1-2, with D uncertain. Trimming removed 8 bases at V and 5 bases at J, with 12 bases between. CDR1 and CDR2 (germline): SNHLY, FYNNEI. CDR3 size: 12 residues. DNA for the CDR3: TGTGCCAGCCGGGCTGAGGCTTATGGCTACACCTTC. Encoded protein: CASRAEAYGYTF.

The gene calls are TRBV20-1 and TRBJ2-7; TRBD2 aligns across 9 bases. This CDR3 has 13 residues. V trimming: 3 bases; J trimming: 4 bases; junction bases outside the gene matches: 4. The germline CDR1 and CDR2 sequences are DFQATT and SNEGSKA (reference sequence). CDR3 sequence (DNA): TGCAGTGCTAGCAAGCGGGGGGCGTACGAGCAGTACTTC. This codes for CSASKRGAYEQYF.

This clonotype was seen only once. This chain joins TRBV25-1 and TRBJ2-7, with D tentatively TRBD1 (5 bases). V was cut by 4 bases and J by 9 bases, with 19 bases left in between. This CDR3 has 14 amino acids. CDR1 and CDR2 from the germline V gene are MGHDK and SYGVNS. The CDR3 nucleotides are TGTGCCAGCAGTGGGCGGCCAGGGTTAAACGGGCAGTACTTC. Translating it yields CASSGRPGLNGQYF.

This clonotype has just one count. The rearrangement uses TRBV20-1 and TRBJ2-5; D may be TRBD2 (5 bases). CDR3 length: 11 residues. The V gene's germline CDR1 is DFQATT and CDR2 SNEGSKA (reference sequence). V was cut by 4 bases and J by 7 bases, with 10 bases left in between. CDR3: CSAIIAGTQYF. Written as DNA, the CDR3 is TGCAGTGCTATTATCGCGGGGACCCAGTACTTC.

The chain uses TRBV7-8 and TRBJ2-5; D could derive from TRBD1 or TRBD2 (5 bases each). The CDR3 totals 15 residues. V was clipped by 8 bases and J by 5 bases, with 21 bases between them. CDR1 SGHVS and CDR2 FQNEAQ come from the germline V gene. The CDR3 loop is CASLGTGNPGETQYF. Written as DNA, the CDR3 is TGTGCCAGCTTGGGGACCGGGAACCCCGGGGAGACCCAGTACTTC.

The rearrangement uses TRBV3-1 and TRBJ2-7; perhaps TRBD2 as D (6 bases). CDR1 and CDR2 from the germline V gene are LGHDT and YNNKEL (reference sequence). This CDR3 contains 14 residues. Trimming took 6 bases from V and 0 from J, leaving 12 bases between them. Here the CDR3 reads CASSRAGPSYEQYF. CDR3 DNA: TGTGCCAGCAGTCGAGCGGGTCCCTCCTACGAGCAGTACTTC.

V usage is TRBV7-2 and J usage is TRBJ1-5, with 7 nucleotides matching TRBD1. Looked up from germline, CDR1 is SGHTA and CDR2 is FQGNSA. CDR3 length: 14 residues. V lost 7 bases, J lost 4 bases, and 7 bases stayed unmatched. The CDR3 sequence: CASTIRQGNQPQHF. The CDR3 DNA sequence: TGTGCCAGCACGATCAGACAGGGAAATCAGCCCCAGCATTTT.

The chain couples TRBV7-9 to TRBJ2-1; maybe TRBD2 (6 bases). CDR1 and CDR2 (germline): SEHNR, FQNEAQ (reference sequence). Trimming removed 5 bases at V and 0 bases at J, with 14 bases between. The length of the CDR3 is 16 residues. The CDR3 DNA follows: TGTGCCAGCAGCCGCGGCGGGGAGAGCTCCTACAATGAGCAGTTCTTC. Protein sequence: CASSRGGESSYNEQFF.

The CDR3 reads CSAEGRNLSPDGYTF. Written as DNA, the CDR3 is TGCAGCGCCGAAGGACGAAATCTCTCTCCGGATGGCTACACCTTC. This chain links TRBV29-1 with TRBJ1-2; the D is unclear. This CDR3 comprises 15 residues. CDR1 SQVTM and CDR2 ANQGSEA come from the germline V gene. V dropped 7 bases and J dropped 6 bases, with 24 bases sitting between them.

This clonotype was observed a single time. Here the CDR3 reads CASSLSPEGEQFF. CDR3 nucleotides: TGTGCCAGCAGCTTGTCACCCGAAGGCGAGCAGTTCTTC. The chain recombines TRBV5-6 with TRBJ2-1; the D is unclear. Germline lookup yields CDR1 SGHDT and CDR2 YYEEEE. The CDR3 runs 13 residues. The ends were cut back, 1 base at V and 10 bases at J, with 12 bases in the middle.

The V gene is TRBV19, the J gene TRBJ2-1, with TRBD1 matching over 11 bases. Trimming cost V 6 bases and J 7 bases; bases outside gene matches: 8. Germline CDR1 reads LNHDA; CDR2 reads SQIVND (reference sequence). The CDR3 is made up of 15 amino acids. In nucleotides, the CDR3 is TGTGCCAGTAGCACTCGCCGGGACAGGGGGAATGAGCAGTTCTTC. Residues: CASSTRRDRGNEQFF.

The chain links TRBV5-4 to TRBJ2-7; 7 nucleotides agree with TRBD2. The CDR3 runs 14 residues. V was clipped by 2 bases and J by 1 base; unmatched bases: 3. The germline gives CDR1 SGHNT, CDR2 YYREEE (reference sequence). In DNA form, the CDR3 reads TGTGCCAGCAGCTTCGGACTAGTATCCTACGAGCAGTACTTC. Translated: CASSFGLVSYEQYF.

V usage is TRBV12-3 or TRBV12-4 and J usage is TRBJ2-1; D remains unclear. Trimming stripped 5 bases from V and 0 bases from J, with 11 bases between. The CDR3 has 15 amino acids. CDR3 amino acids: CASSLDRSSYNEQFF. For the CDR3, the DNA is TGTGCCAGCAGTCTCGACCGTAGCTCCTACAATGAGCAGTTCTTC.